Below, one TCR beta chain is given with its context. Its specificity is not known. This record belongs to a study of regulatory T cells in long-lasting Graves disease. Overall study results and limits: Sharing of public clonotypes was greater in persistent patients (more than 2,500) than in new patients (about 970). There was favoring of TRBV28, TRBJ1-2 and TRBJ2-5 in persistent disease. Those with persistent Graves' had less TCR diversity than newly diagnosed patients.

Time point defined: newly diagnosed GD, antithyroid drugs for less than 3 months. PBMC RNA was the source of the TCR library. With iRepertoire HTBI primers and Arm-PCR of CDR3 regions, TCR beta libraries were built. TCRdb recomputed calls from the multiplex PCR reads with MiXCR, one row per CDR3 protein. The data hold roughly 420,000 distinct CDR3 sequences, with roughly a sixth observed a single time. Trimming pared 7 bases from V and 2 bases from J, leaving 20 bases between. The CDR3 loop spans 16 amino acids. Germline CDR1 is LNHDA and CDR2 is SQIVND (reference sequence). This sequence originates from a female donor with Graves disease. The material sequenced was peripheral blood mononuclear cells (PBMCs), taken at new diagnosis, from a patient treated with antithyroid drugs. The rearrangement uses TRBV19 and TRBJ1-2; no reliable D call. In nucleotides, the CDR3 is TGTGCCAGTAATACGCCGAGGCTACGGGAGAACTATGGCTACACCTTC. Its translation: CASNTPRLRENYGYTF.